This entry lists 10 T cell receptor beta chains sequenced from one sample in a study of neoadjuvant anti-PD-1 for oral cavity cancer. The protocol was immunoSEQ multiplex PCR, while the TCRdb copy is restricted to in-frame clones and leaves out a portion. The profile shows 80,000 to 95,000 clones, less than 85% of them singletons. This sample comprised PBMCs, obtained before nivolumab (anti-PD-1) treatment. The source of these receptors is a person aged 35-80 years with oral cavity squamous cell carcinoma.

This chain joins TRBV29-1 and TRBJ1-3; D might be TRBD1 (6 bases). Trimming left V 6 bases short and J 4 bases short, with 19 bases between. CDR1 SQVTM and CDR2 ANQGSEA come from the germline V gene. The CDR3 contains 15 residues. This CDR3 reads CSVDKGTGKGNTIYF. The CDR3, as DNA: TGCAGCGTCGATAAAGGTACAGGGAAAGGAAACACCATATATTTT.

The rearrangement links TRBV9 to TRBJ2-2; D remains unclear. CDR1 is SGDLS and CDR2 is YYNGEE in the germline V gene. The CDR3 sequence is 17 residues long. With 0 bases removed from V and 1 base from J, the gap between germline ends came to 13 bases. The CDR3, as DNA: TGTGCCAGCAGCGTAGGATTGTGGACGAGGAACACCGGGGAGCTGTTTTTT. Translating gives CASSVGLWTRNTGELFF.

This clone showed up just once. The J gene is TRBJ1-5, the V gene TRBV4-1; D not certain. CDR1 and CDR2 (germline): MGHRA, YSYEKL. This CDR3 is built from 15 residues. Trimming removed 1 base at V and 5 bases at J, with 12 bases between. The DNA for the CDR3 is TGCGCCAGCAGCCAAGGTGACGGGTCCTATCAGCCCCAGCATTTT. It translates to CASSQGDGSYQPQHF.

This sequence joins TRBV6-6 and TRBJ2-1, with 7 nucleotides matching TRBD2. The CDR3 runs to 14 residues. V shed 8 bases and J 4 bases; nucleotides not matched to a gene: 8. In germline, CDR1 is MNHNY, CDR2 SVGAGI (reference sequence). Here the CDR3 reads CASEASGFYNEQFF. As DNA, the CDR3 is TGTGCCAGCGAAGCTAGCGGCTTTTACAATGAGCAGTTCTTC.

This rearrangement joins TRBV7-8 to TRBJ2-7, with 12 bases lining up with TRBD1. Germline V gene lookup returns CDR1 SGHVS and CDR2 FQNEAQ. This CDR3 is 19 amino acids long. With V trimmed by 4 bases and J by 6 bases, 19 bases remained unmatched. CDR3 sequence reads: CASSYTGQGAGSGSGEQYF. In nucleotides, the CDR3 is TGTGCCAGCAGCTACACGGGACAGGGGGCGGGTAGCGGGAGCGGCGAGCAGTACTTC.

DNA for the CDR3: TGTGCCTGGACGGGACCTGGACTCACAGATACGCAGTATTTT. It yields the protein CAWTGPGLTDTQYF. This rearrangement joins TRBV30 to TRBJ2-3, with D perhaps assigned TRBD1 or TRBD2 (5 bases each). The CDR3 is 14 residues long. V lost 4 bases and J lost 2, with 13 bases in between. Germline loops: CDR1 GTSNPN, CDR2 SVGIG (reference sequence).

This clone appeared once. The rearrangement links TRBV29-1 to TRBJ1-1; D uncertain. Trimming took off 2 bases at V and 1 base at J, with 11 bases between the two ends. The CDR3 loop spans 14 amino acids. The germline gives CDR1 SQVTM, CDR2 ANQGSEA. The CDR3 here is CSVELSSRNTEAFF. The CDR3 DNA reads TGCAGCGTTGAATTGTCCAGCCGGAACACTGAAGCTTTCTTT.

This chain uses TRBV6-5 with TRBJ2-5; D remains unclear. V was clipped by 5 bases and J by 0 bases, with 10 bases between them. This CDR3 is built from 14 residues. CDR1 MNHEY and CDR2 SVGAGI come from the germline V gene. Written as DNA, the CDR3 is TGTGCCAGCAGTCCACTAAGGGACCAAGAGACCCAGTACTTC. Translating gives CASSPLRDQETQYF.

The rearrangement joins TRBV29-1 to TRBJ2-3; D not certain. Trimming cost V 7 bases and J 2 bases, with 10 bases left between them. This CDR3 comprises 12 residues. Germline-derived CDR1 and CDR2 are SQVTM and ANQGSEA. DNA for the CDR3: TGCAGCGGGCAGGCAGACACAGATACGCAGTATTTT. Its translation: CSGQADTDTQYF.

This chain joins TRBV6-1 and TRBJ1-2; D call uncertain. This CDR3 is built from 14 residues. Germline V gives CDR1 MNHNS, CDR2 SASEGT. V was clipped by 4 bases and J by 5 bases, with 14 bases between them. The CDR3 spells CASSVQRATYGYTF. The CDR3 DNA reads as TGTGCCAGCAGTGTACAGCGAGCCACGTATGGCTACACCTTC.